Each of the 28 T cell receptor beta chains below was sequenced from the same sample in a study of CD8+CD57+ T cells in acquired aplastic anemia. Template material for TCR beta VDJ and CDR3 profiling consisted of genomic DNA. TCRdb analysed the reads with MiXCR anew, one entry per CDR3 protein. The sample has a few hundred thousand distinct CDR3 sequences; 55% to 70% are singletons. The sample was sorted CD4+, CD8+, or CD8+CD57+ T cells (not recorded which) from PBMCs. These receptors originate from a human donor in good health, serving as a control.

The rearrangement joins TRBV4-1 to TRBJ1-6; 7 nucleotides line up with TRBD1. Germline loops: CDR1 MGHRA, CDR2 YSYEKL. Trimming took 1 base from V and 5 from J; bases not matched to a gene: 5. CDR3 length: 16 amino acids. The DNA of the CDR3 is TGCGCCAGCAGCCAAGTTGCAGGGGGGGATAATTCACCCCTCCACTTT. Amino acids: CASSQVAGGDNSPLHF.

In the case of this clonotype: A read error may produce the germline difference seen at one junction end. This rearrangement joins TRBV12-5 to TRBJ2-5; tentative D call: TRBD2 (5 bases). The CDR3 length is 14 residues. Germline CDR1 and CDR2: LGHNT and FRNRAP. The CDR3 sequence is CASGLEPRRETQYF. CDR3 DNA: TGTGCCAGTGGCTTAGAGCCCCGGAGGGAGACCCAGTACTTC.

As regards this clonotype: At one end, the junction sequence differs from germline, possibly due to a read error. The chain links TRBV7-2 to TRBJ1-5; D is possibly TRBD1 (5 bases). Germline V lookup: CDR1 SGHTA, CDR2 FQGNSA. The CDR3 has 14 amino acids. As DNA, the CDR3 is TGTGCCAGCAGTTTGCCGGGGGTTGATCAGACCCAGCATTTT. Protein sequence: CASSLPGVDQTQHF.

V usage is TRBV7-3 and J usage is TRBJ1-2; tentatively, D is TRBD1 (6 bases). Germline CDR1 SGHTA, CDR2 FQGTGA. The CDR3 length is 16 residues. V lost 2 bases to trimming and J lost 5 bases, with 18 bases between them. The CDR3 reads CASSLGGGDFVYGYTF. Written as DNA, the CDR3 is TGTGCCAGCAGCTTAGGAGGGGGTGATTTCGTTTATGGCTACACCTTC.

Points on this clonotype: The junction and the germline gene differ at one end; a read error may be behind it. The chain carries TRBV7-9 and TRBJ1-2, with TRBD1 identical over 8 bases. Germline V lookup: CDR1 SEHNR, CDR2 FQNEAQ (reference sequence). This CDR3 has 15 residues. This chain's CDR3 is CASRVGGQGYYRYTF. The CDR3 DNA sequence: TGTGCCAGCCGCGTTGGAGGACAGGGCTACTATCGCTACACCTTC.

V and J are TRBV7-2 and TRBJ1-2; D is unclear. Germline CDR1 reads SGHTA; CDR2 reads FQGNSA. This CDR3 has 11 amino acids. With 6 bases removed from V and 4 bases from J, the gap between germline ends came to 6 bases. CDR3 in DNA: TGTGCCAGCAGGGCCAGCTATGGCTACACCTTC. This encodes CASRASYGYTF.

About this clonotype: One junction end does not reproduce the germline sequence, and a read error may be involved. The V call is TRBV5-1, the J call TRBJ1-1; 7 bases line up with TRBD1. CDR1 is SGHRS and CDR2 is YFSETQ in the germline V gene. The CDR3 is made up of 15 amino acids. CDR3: CASSTGRGRPTEAFF. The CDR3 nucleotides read TGTGCCAGCAGCACGGGAAGGGGGCGGCCCACTGAAGCTTTCTTT.

This CDR3 reads CSAEQDRATDGYTF. As DNA, the CDR3 is TGCAGTGCTGAACAAGACAGGGCCACTGATGGCTACACCTTC. V gene TRBV20-1 combines with J gene TRBJ1-2; TRBD1 aligns across 7 bases. CDR3 size: 14 residues. J gave up 6 bases and V 5 bases, and 12 bases lay outside the gene matches. Per germline, CDR1 DFQATT and CDR2 SNEGSKA (reference sequence).

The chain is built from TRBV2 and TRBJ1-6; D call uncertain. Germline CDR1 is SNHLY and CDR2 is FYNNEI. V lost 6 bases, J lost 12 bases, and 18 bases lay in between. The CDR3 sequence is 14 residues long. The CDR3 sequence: CASSQGSNGLPLHF. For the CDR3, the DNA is TGTGCCAGCAGCCAAGGTTCTAACGGCTTACCCCTCCACTTT.

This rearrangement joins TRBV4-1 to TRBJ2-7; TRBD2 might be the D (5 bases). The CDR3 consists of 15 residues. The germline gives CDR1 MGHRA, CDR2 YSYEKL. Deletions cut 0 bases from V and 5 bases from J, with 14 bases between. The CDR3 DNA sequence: TGCGCCAGCAGCCAAGATCGGGGTGAGTTTGACGAGCAGTACTTC. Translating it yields CASSQDRGEFDEQYF.

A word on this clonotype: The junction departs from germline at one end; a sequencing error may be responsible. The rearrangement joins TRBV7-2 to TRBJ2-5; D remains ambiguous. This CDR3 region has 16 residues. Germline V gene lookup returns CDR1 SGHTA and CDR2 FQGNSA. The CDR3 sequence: CASSLVASSYEQNQYF. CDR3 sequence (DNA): TGTGCCAGCAGTTTAGTAGCTTCCTCCTACGAGCAGAACCAGTACTTC.

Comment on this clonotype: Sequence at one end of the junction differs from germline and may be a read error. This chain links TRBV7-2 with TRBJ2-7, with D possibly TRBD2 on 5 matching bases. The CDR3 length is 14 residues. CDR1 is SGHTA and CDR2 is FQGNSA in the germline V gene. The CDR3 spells CASSSQSEGHKQPF. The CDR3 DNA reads TGCGCCAGCAGCTCCCAATCCGAGGGTCACAAGCAGCCCTTC. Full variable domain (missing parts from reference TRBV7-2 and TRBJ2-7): GAGVSQSPSNKVTEKGKDVELRCDPISGHTALYWYRQSLGQGLEFLIYFQGNSAPDKSGLPSDRFSAERTGGSVSTLTIQRTQQEDSAVYLCASSSQSEGHKQPFGPGTRLTVT.

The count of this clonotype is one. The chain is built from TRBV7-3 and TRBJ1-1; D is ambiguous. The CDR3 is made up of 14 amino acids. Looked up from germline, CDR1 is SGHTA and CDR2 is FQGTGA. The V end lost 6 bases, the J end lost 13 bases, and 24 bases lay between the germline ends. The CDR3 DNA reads TGTGCCAGCAGTTTCCGACGCATGCACACTGACGTTTTCTTT. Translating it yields CASSFRRMHTDVFF.

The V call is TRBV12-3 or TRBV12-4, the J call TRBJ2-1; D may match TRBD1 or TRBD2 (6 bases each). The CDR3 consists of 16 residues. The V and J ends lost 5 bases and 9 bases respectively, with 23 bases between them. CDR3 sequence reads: CASSERGGTIFSEQFF. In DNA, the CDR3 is TGTGCCAGCAGTGAGCGAGGGGGGACAATATTCAGTGAGCAGTTCTTC.

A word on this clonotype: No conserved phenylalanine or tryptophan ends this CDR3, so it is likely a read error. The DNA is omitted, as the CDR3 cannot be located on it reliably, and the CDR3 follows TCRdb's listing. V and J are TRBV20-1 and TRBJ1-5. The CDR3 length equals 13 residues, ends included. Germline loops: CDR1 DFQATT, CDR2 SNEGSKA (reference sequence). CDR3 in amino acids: CSATGRSNQPQHL.

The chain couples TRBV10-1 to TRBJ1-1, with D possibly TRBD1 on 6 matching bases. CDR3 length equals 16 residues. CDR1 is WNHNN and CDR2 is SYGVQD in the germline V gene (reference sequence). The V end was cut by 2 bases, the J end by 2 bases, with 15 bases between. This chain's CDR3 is CASSESRLQGNTEAFF. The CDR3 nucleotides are TGCGCCAGCAGTGAGAGTCGCTTACAGGGAAACACTGAAGCTTTCTTT.

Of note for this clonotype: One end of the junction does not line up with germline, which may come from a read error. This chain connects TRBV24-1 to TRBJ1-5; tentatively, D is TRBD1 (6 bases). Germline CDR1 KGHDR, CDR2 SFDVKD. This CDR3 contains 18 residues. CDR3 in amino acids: CATSGLTPFGQINQPQHF. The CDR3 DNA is TGTGCCACCAGTGGTTTGACTCCCTTCGGACAGATAAATCAGCCCCAGCATTTT.

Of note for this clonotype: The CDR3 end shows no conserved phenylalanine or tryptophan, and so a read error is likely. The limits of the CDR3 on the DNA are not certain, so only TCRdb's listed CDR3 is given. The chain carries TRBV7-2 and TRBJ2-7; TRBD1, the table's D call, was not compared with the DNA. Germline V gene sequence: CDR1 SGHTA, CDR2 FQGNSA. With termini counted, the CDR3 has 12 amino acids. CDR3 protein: CASSLALVPGTY.

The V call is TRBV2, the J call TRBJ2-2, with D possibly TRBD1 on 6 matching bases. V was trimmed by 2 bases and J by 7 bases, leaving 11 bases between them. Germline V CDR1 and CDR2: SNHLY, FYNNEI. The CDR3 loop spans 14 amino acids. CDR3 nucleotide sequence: TGTGCCAGCAGTGAACAGGGGCCATTCGGGGAGCTGTTTTTT. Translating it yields CASSEQGPFGELFF.

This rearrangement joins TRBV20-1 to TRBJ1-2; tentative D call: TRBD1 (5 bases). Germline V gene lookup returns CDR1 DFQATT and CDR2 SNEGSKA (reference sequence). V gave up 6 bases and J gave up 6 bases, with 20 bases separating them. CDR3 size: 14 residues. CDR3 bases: TGCAGTGCCCATGCTGGCAGGGCAGATCATGGCTACACCTTC. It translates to CSAHAGRADHGYTF.

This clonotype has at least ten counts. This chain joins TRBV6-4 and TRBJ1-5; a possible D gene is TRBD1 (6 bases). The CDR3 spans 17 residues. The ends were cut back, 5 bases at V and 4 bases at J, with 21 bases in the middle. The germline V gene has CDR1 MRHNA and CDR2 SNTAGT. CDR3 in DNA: TGTGCCAGCAGTCGCAACAATAACAGGGCCCAAAATCAGCCCCAGCATTTT. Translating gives CASSRNNNRAQNQPQHF.

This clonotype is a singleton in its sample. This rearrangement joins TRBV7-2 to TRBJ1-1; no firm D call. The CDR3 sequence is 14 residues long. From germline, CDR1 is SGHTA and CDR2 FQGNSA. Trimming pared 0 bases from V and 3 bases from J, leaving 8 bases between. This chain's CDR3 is CASSLADPYTEAFF. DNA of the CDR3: TGTGCCAGCAGCTTAGCGGACCCTTACACTGAAGCTTTCTTT.

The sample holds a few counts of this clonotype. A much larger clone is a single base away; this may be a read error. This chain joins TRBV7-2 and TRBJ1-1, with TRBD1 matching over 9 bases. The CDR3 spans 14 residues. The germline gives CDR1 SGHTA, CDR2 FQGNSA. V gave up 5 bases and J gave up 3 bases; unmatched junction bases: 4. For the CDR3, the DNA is TGTACCAGCAGCGCCCGACAGGGGGACACTGAAGCTTTCTTT. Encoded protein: CTSSARQGDTEAFF.

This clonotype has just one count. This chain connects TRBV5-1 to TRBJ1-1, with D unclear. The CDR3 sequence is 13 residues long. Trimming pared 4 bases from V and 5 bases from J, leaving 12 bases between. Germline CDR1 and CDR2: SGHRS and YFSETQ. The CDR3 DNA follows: TGCGCCAGCAGCGCCGCGCAAGGGACTGAAGCTTTCTTT. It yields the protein CASSAAQGTEAFF.

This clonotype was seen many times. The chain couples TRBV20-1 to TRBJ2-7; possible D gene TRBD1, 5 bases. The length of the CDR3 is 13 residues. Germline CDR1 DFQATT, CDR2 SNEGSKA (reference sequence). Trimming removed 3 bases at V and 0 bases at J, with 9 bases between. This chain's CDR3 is CSASGDSSYEQYF. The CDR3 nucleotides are TGCAGTGCTAGTGGAGACAGCTCCTACGAGCAGTACTTC.

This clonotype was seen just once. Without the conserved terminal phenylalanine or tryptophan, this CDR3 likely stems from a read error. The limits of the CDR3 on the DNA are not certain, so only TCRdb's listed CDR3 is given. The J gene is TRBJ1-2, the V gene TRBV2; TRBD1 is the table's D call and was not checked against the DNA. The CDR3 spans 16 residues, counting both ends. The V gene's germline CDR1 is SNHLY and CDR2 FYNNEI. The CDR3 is CASSESRGRGYEQYFG.

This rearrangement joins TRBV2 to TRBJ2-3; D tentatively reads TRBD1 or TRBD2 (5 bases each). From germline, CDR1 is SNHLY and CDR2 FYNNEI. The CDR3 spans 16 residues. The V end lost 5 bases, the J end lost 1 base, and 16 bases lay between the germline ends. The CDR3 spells CASSSEGHRCTDTQYF. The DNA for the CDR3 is TGTGCCAGCAGTAGCGAGGGGCACAGATGCACAGATACGCAGTATTTT.

CDR3 nucleotide sequence: TGCGCCAGCAGCCCGGAGACGGCTGGGGCCAACGTCCTGACTTTC. It translates to CASSPETAGANVLTF. The chain combines TRBV4-3 with TRBJ2-6; D is unclear. Trimming pared 4 bases from V and 2 bases from J, leaving 9 bases between. CDR3 length equals 15 residues. Germline V CDR1 and CDR2: LGHNA, YSLEER.